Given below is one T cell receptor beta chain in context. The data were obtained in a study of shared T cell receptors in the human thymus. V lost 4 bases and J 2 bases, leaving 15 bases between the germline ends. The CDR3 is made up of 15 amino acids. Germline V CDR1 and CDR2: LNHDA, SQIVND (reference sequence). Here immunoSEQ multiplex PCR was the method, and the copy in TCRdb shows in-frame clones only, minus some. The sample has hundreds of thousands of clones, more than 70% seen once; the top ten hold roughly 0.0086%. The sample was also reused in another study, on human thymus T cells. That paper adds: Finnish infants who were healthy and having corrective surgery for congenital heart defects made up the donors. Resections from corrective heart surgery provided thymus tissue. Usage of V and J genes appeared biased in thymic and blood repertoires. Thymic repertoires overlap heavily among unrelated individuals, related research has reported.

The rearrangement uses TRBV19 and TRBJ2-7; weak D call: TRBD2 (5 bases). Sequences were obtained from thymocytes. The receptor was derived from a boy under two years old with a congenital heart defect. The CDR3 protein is CASSKRRTLTYEQYF. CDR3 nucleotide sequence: TGTGCCAGTAGTAAGCGGAGGACCCTAACCTACGAGCAGTACTTC.